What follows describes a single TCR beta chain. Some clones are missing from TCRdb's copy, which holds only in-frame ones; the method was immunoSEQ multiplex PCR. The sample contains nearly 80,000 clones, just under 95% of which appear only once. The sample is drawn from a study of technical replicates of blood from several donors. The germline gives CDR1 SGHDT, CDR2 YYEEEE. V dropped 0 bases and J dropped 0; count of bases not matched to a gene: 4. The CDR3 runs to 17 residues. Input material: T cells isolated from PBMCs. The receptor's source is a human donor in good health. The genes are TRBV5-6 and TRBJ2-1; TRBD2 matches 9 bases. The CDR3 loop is CASSLVAGGSSYNEQFF. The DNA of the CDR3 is TGTGCCAGCAGCTTGGTGGCGGGAGGGAGCTCCTACAATGAGCAGTTCTTC.